The following is a TCR beta chain sequence with its context. Its antigen remains unidentified. The input lacks base qualities; no much larger clone sits a single base away. The sample comes from a study of blood T cell repertoires in COVID-19 (TCRdb year 2020). Broadly, across the study: The collaborator samples originated in the United States, Italy and Spain and spanned the acute and convalescent phases of COVID-19. The prospective study material was composed of cDNA or gDNA derived from T cells, B-cell-depleted T cells, or PBMCs. Deeply sampled blood TCRbeta repertoires from subjects exposed to, actively infected with, or recovered from COVID-19 were included in the dataset. The repertoires were made available in a free public database intended to serve as a resource for research on the immune response to SARS-CoV-2. Samples came from the ongoing ImmuneRACE study (first 160 participants) plus 1,254 subjects from 6 global collaborators. Sample metadata almost always included a de-identified subject ID, COVID-19 status, age in years and sex. HLA class I and class II types, where available, came from metadata supplied by the sample provider rather than from assay-based typing. Paper-wide results and their limitations: How much clinical and demographic metadata was included differed by source and by participant, and the metadata was provided uncurated.

TCRbeta CDR3 regions were amplified from genomic DNA by means of the immunoSEQ Assay, a bias-controlled multiplex PCR. The paper's data handling went like this. The number of nucleated cells in each sample was estimated from the amplification of reference gene primers within the assay. To quantify the absolute abundance of each unique TCRbeta CDR3 rearrangement, sequence reads were collapsed and filtered. For each sample, productive Simpson clonality was calculated by taking the square root of Simpson's diversity index across productive rearrangements. TCRdb obtained this table from immuneACCESS and retained in-frame rearrangements with V and J assigned. These tables miss some clones; where compared with another copy, unresolved V genes account for less than half of the shortfall, and the remainder is unexplained. For V, J and clone size, that table is used; D and trimming come from the DNA. The table for this sample lists roughly 89,000 clones; 65% to 85% of them were counted only once. The ten largest clones add up to about 16% of the sample.

Whole blood was collected in K2EDTA tubes by collaborating institutions according to the institutions' own protocols. For TCRbeta analysis, collaborator samples were shipped as frozen whole blood, as isolated PBMCs, or as DNA extracted from either sample type. The CDR3, cysteine through phenylalanine, is 14 amino acids long. Only the CDR3 region is kept as DNA, spanning 42 bases read in frame from base 1. Based on the germline V gene, the CDR1 and CDR2 sequences are MGHRA and YSYEKL. A distance of 10 bases separates the germline ends of V and J, which lose 0 bases and 5 bases respectively. The rearrangement combines TRBV4-1 with TRBJ1-2; TRBD1 could be the D gene, as 5 bases match. This TCR was sampled from a woman over 75 with acute or convalescent COVID-19. The sample was peripheral blood. The nucleotide sequence is given as TGCGCCAGCAGCCAAGAGGGACTTCCTTATGGCTACACCTTC. It codes for CASSQEGLPYGYTF.